A single sample is the source of the 25 T cell receptor beta chains below, sequenced in a study of shared clonotypes between healthy human individuals. TCRdb's table, derived via immunoSEQ multiplex PCR, lists solely in-frame clones and lacks some. The sample lists about 2.1 million clones, 93% occurring once. Naive CD8 populations comprised CD45RO-negative cells positively selected for CCR7, excluding terminally differentiated effector memory CD45RA+ cells. Sequencing used naive CD8+ T cells from PBMCs. The receptors were gathered from a man aged 18 to 35 in good health. Some clones in this sample may be carry-over from other donors' samples.

The chain uses TRBV19 and TRBJ1-3; TRBD1 is a possible D gene (5 bases). Germline CDR1 LNHDA, CDR2 SQIVND (reference sequence). Trimming pared 8 bases from V and 4 bases from J, leaving 18 bases between. The CDR3 spans 15 residues. Here the CDR3 reads CASSRVAKAGNTIYF. DNA for the CDR3: TGTGCCAGTTCCAGGGTGGCAAAAGCGGGAAACACCATATATTTT.

The CDR3 nucleotides are TGTGCCAGCAGTGAAGCAAGAGGATACTATCAGCCCCAGCATTTT. As protein: CASSEARGYYQPQHF. V gene TRBV6-1 combines with J gene TRBJ1-5, with D uncertain. Deletions cut 0 bases from V and 5 bases from J, with 11 bases between. The germline V gene has CDR1 MNHNS and CDR2 SASEGT. The CDR3 is made up of 15 amino acids.

CDR3 sequence: CAVRDASYEQYF. The CDR3, as DNA: TGTGCCGTGAGGGACGCCTCCTACGAGCAGTACTTC. The chain has TRBV10-3 and TRBJ2-7; the D gene could be TRBD1 or TRBD2 (5 bases each). Trimming left V 11 bases short and J 0 bases short, with 11 bases between. Germline lookup yields CDR1 ENHRY and CDR2 SYGVKD. This CDR3 is built from 12 residues.

This chain joins TRBV5-1 and TRBJ2-7, with D possibly matching TRBD1 (6 bases). V was pared by 2 bases and J by 5 bases, with 17 bases between. CDR3 size: 15 residues. Germline V lookup: CDR1 SGHRS, CDR2 YFSETQ. For the CDR3, the DNA is TGCGCCAGCAGCTTATCACAGGGAACAGAGAACGAGCAGTACTTC. Translation gives CASSLSQGTENEQYF. Using reference TRBV5-1 and TRBJ2-7 for the parts outside the CDR3, the full variable domain is KAGVTQTPRYLIKTRGQQVTLSCSPISGHRSVSWYQQTPGQGLQFLFEYFSETQRNKGNFPGRFSGRQFSNSRSEMNVSTLELGDSALYLCASSLSQGTENEQYFGPGTRLTVT.

The rearrangement links TRBV30 to TRBJ2-7, with a possible D match to TRBD1 (6 bases). V was shortened by 4 bases and J by 4 bases, with 17 bases between the two germline ends. Germline assignment: CDR1 GTSNPN and CDR2 SVGIG (reference sequence). This CDR3 spans 14 amino acids. CDR3 in DNA: TGTGCCTGGAACCCAAGGGGGTCGGGATACGAGCAGTACTTC. This codes for CAWNPRGSGYEQYF.

This chain links TRBV30 with TRBJ1-5; 8 nucleotides align to TRBD1. The length of the CDR3 is 15 residues. From germline, CDR1 is GTSNPN and CDR2 SVGIG (reference sequence). V shed 2 bases, J shed 1 base, and the junction held 4 bases outside the gene matches. The CDR3 coding sequence is TGTGCCTGGAGTAAGCGGACAGGGAGCAATCAGCCCCAGCATTTT. This encodes CAWSKRTGSNQPQHF.

J is TRBJ2-5 and V is TRBV25-1; no definite D call. The CDR3 sequence is 16 residues long. Germline V CDR1 and CDR2: MGHDK, SYGVNS. V was shortened by 4 bases and J by 4 bases, with 19 bases between the two germline ends. This CDR3 reads CASSAPKAQRRETQYF. In nucleotides, the CDR3 is TGTGCCAGCAGTGCCCCCAAAGCACAGAGAAGAGAGACCCAGTACTTC.

V gene TRBV4-3 combines with J gene TRBJ2-2, with TRBD1 matching 8 bases. The V segment lost 1 base and the J segment 6 bases; nucleotides outside the gene matches: 1. The germline CDR1 and CDR2 sequences are LGHNA and YSLEER. This CDR3 has 14 amino acids. CDR3 DNA sequence: TGCGCCAGCAGCCAAGTGGACAGGGCCGGGGAGCTGTTTTTT. This sequence encodes CASSQVDRAGELFF.

The rearrangement links TRBV7-9 to TRBJ2-7; D gene unclear. Trimming cost V 1 base and J 3 bases, with 13 bases left between them. Germline-derived CDR1 and CDR2 are SEHNR and FQNEAQ (reference sequence). The CDR3 sequence is 15 residues long. CDR3 in DNA: TGTGCCAGCAGCTTAGGGGCAGGAGCCTACTACGAGCAGTACTTC. Translated: CASSLGAGAYYEQYF. The full variable domain, with the rest looked up from reference TRBV7-9 and TRBJ2-7, is DTGVSQNPRHKITKRGQNVTFRCDPISEHNRLYWYRQTLGQGPEFLTYFQNEAQLEKSRLLSDRFSAERPKGSFSTLEIQRTEQGDSAMYLCASSLGAGAYYEQYFGPGTRLTVT.

This clone occurred a few times. The V call is TRBV28, the J call TRBJ2-7, with D unresolved. The CDR3 runs to 15 residues. Trimming cost V 6 bases and J 3 bases, with 18 bases left between them. The germline V gene encodes CDR1 MDHEN and CDR2 SYDVKM. The CDR3 nucleotides are TGTGCCAGCAGACCTACGATTCAGTCTGACTACGAGCAGTACTTC. This sequence encodes CASRPTIQSDYEQYF.

V is TRBV4-1 and J is TRBJ2-2; D tentatively reads TRBD1 or TRBD2 (5 bases each). This CDR3 is built from 15 residues. V lost 6 bases and J lost 5, with 16 bases in between. The V gene's germline CDR1 is MGHRA and CDR2 YSYEKL. The CDR3 spells CASRGPSGGTGELFF. The CDR3 nucleotides are TGCGCCAGCAGGGGACCTTCGGGTGGGACCGGGGAGCTGTTTTTT.

The chain carries TRBV29-1 and TRBJ2-1; D tentatively reads TRBD1 or TRBD2 (5 bases each). Germline assignment: CDR1 SQVTM and CDR2 ANQGSEA. V was trimmed by 0 bases and J by 6 bases, leaving 9 bases between them. The CDR3 is 13 amino acids. The DNA for the CDR3 is TGCAGCGTTGAAGAACAGGAGGCCAATGAGCAGTTCTTC. Its protein is CSVEEQEANEQFF.

Remarks on this clone: Other nucleotide sequences from this sample produce the same CDR3. The chain recombines TRBV27 with TRBJ2-3; D is uncertain. CDR1 is MNHEY and CDR2 is SMNVEV in the germline V gene (reference sequence). The CDR3 totals 12 residues. V lost 8 bases to trimming and J lost 0 bases, with 6 bases between them. The CDR3 loop is CASGLSTDTQYF. As DNA, the CDR3 is TGTGCCAGCGGCCTTAGCACAGATACGCAGTATTTT.

The chain uses TRBV28 and TRBJ2-7; 10 positions match TRBD2. This CDR3 contains 16 residues. The V segment lost 3 bases and the J segment 4 bases; nucleotides outside the gene matches: 9. Germline assignment: CDR1 MDHEN and CDR2 SYDVKM. Written as DNA, the CDR3 is TGTGCCAGCAGTTTTCTAGCGGGAGTGGAACAGTACGAGCAGTACTTC. The encoded protein is CASSFLAGVEQYEQYF.

The chain combines TRBV2 with TRBJ2-3, with 11 nucleotides matching TRBD2. The CDR3 is 16 residues long. Trimming at V came to 6 bases and at J to 4 bases, leaving 9 bases not matched to a gene. The V gene's germline CDR1 is SNHLY and CDR2 FYNNEI. CDR3 in amino acids: CASRPKLAGVSDTQYF. CDR3 DNA: TGTGCCAGCAGACCTAAACTAGCGGGAGTGTCAGATACGCAGTATTTT.

For this clone: This specimen includes other DNA sequences encoding the same CDR3. J is TRBJ2-3 and V is TRBV11-2; D gene unclear. Germline CDR1 and CDR2: SGHAT and FQNNGV. V was clipped by 3 bases and J by 6 bases, with 4 bases between them. The CDR3 is 11 residues long. In DNA form, the CDR3 reads TGTGCCAGCAGCTTGGGGGATACGCAGTATTTT. Residues: CASSLGDTQYF.

The rearrangement joins TRBV9 to TRBJ2-7; a possible D gene is TRBD2 (5 bases). V was cut by 3 bases and J by 0 bases, with 7 bases left in between. Germline CDR1 and CDR2: SGDLS and YYNGEE. CDR3 length: 13 residues. CDR3 loop: CASSAEVSYEQYF. CDR3 sequence (DNA): TGTGCCAGCAGCGCGGAGGTCTCCTACGAGCAGTACTTC.

V usage is TRBV28 and J usage is TRBJ2-6, with D perhaps matching TRBD2 (7 bases). Germline values: CDR1 MDHEN, CDR2 SYDVKM. This CDR3 contains 18 residues. V was trimmed by 5 bases and J by 0 bases, leaving 17 bases between them. CDR3 sequence reads: CASSRGRVGYSGANVLTF. Written as DNA, the CDR3 is TGTGCCAGCAGTAGGGGGAGGGTCGGCTACTCTGGGGCCAACGTCCTGACTTTC. The entire variable domain, with the rest obtained from reference TRBV28 and TRBJ2-6, is as follows: DVKVTQSSRYLVKRTGEKVFLECVQDMDHENMFWYRQDPGLGLRLIYFSYDVKMKEKGDIPEGYSVSREKKERFSLILESASTNQTSMYLCASSRGRVGYSGANVLTFGAGSRLTVL.

The chain couples TRBV28 to TRBJ2-7; D gene ambiguous. The CDR3 sequence is 13 residues long. Germline V gene lookup returns CDR1 MDHEN and CDR2 SYDVKM. V was shortened by 6 bases and J by 1 base, with 10 bases between the two germline ends. The CDR3 spells CASRIQASYEQYF. DNA of the CDR3: TGTGCCAGCAGAATACAAGCATCCTACGAGCAGTACTTC.

The V and J genes are TRBV18 and TRBJ1-5; 8 bases match TRBD1. The germline CDR1 and CDR2 sequences are KGHSH and LQKENI. V lost 6 bases, J lost 1 base, and 5 bases stayed unmatched. The CDR3 covers 15 residues. CDR3 loop: CASSLRDRSNQPQHF. CDR3 bases: TGTGCCAGCTCGCTCCGGGACAGGAGCAATCAGCCCCAGCATTTT.

Turning to this clone: This sample also contains other DNA sequences that code for the same CDR3. The chain recombines TRBV6-6 with TRBJ2-1; the D is unclear. Trimming stripped 6 bases from V and 6 bases from J, with 6 bases between. Germline values: CDR1 MNHNY, CDR2 SVGAGI (reference sequence). There are 11 residues in the CDR3. The CDR3 protein is CASSLGNEQFF. The CDR3 DNA is TGTGCCAGCAGCCTGGGCAATGAGCAGTTCTTC.

The rearrangement links TRBV11-3 to TRBJ2-2; D unresolved. Trimming cost V 1 base and J 1 base, with 13 bases left between them. The CDR3 runs to 17 residues. CDR1 and CDR2 (germline): SGHNT, YENEEA. The CDR3 DNA follows: TGTGCCAGCAGCTTAGCCGGAACAGCCGAGAACACCGGGGAGCTGTTTTTT. Translation: CASSLAGTAENTGELFF.

The gene calls are TRBV28 and TRBJ1-4, with 11 nucleotides matching TRBD1. The germline gives CDR1 MDHEN, CDR2 SYDVKM. Trimming cost V 5 bases and J 16 bases; bases outside gene matches: 15. The CDR3 spans 15 residues. CDR3 residues: CASSPLGGQGGVTFF. Here the CDR3 DNA reads TGTGCCAGCAGTCCCCTTGGGGGACAGGGGGGTGTAACGTTTTTT.

The gene calls are TRBV14 and TRBJ2-7; TRBD2 aligns across 7 bases. The V and J ends lost 0 bases and 5 bases, in that order; junction bases with no gene match: 7. The germline V gene encodes CDR1 SGHDN and CDR2 FVKESK. The CDR3 loop spans 15 amino acids. CDR3 protein: CASSQEVAGADEQYF. Written as DNA, the CDR3 is TGTGCCAGCAGCCAAGAAGTCGCGGGAGCGGACGAGCAGTACTTC.

The chain carries TRBV7-6 and TRBJ1-3; 9 nucleotides match TRBD1. With 6 bases clipped from V and 2 bases from J, the junction kept 5 bases outside the gene matches. Germline CDR1 SGHVS, CDR2 FNYEAQ. The CDR3 contains 15 residues. CDR3 in DNA: TGTGCCAGCAGTTACAGACAGGGGGCTGGAAACACCATATATTTT. Translation: CASSYRQGAGNTIYF. Full variable domain (outside the CDR3, taken from reference TRBV7-6 and TRBJ1-3): GAGVSQSPRYKVTKRGQDVALRCDPISGHVSLYWYRQALGQGPEFLTYFNYEAQQDKSGLPNDRFSAERPEGSISTLTIQRTEQRDSAMYRCASSYRQGAGNTIYFGEGSWLTVV.